A selection of T cell receptor beta chains follows, all from one sample in a study of shared clonotypes between healthy human individuals. Some clones are missing from TCRdb's copy, which holds only in-frame ones; the method was immunoSEQ multiplex PCR. The data hold 450,000 to 600,000 clones, with more than 65% observed a single time. Sequences were obtained from PBMCs. Every receptor here comes from a woman in her thirties or forties in good health. Some clones in this sample may be carry-over from other donors' samples. Each CDR3 is given with its conserved first and last residue. A D gene is named only where the DNA matches it firmly. Size tells how often a clone was seen (once, few, many) or the class of an expanded clone, and some rows leave it out.

v_gene: TRBV4-2; j_gene: TRBJ2-3; abundance: -; d_gene: -; CDR3aa: CASSQRGATDTQYF; CDR3nt: TGTGCCAGCAGCCAAAGAGGTGCCACAGATACGCAGTATTTT
v_gene: TRBV29-1; j_gene: TRBJ2-7; abundance: -; d_gene: TRBD1; CDR3aa: CGAEDRGRSEQYF; CDR3nt: TGCGGCGCCGAGGACAGGGGGCGCTCCGAGCAGTACTTC
v_gene: TRBV14; j_gene: TRBJ2-7; abundance: -; d_gene: -; CDR3aa: CASSQDPGHSYEQYF; CDR3nt: TGTGCCAGCAGCCAAGACCCGGGGCACTCCTACGAGCAGTACTTC
v_gene: TRBV4-1; j_gene: TRBJ1-5; abundance: -; d_gene: -; CDR3aa: CASSQEAVNQPQHF; CDR3nt: TGCGCCAGCAGCCAAGAGGCGGTCAATCAGCCCCAGCATTTT
v_gene: TRBV5-4; j_gene: TRBJ2-7; abundance: -; d_gene: TRBD2; CDR3aa: CASSFPGLAGESHEQYF; CDR3nt: TGTGCCAGCTCTTTCCCGGGACTAGCGGGAGAATCCCACGAGCAGTACTTC
v_gene: TRBV11-2; j_gene: TRBJ2-5; abundance: -; d_gene: -; CDR3aa: CASSLDLPPIGRQYF; CDR3nt: TGTGCCAGCAGCTTAGATCTCCCCCCGATCGGCAGGCAGTACTTC
v_gene: TRBV5-1; j_gene: TRBJ1-4; abundance: -; d_gene: TRBD1; CDR3aa: CASSQGQGGGNEKLFF; CDR3nt: TGCGCCAGCAGCCAGGGACAGGGAGGGGGTAATGAAAAACTGTTTTTT
v_gene: TRBV30; j_gene: TRBJ2-7; abundance: -; d_gene: -; CDR3aa: CAWSAGQSYEQYF; CDR3nt: TGTGCCTGGAGCGCGGGACAGTCCTACGAGCAGTACTTC
v_gene: TRBV5-6; j_gene: TRBJ2-7; abundance: -; d_gene: TRBD1; CDR3aa: CASWWGAVGQGREQYF; CDR3nt: TGTGCCAGCTGGTGGGGGGCGGTTGGACAGGGACGCGAGCAGTACTTC
v_gene: TRBV5-1; j_gene: TRBJ1-2; abundance: -; d_gene: -; CDR3aa: CASSFLGGSTDGYTF; CDR3nt: TGCGCCAGCAGCTTTTTGGGGGGAAGTACTGATGGCTACACCTTC
v_gene: TRBV9; j_gene: TRBJ2-7; abundance: many; d_gene: -; CDR3aa: CASSVGGLPYEQYF; CDR3nt: TGTGCCAGCAGCGTAGGTGGTCTTCCCTACGAGCAGTACTTC
v_gene: TRBV7-9; j_gene: TRBJ1-1; abundance: few; d_gene: TRBD1; CDR3aa: CASSETGTNTEAFF; CDR3nt: TGTGCCAGCAGCGAGACAGGGACGAACACTGAAGCTTTCTTT
v_gene: TRBV4-1; j_gene: TRBJ2-7; abundance: -; d_gene: -; CDR3aa: CASSQGQEFPYEQYF; CDR3nt: TGCGCCAGCAGCCAAGGACAGGAGTTCCCCTACGAGCAGTACTTC
v_gene: TRBV19; j_gene: TRBJ2-7; abundance: -; d_gene: TRBD1; CDR3aa: CASSGQGGYEQYF; CDR3nt: TGTGCCAGTAGCGGACAGGGCGGTTACGAGCAGTACTTC
v_gene: TRBV10-2; j_gene: TRBJ1-2; abundance: -; d_gene: -; CDR3aa: CASSEWVYSSYGYTF; CDR3nt: TGCGCCAGCAGTGAGTGGGTCTATTCATCGTATGGCTACACCTTC
v_gene: TRBV7-3; j_gene: TRBJ2-1; abundance: -; d_gene: TRBD2; CDR3aa: CASSLRGSGSIYNEQFF; CDR3nt: TGTGCCAGCTCGCTGAGGGGTAGCGGGAGTATCTACAATGAGCAGTTCTTC
v_gene: TRBV9; j_gene: TRBJ1-3; abundance: -; d_gene: -; CDR3aa: CASSARQVSGNTIYF; CDR3nt: TGTGCCAGCAGCGCCCGACAGGTCTCTGGAAACACCATATATTTT
v_gene: TRBV19; j_gene: TRBJ1-2; abundance: -; d_gene: -; CDR3aa: CATNFQGQASSYGYTF; CDR3nt: TGTGCCACCAATTTTCAAGGACAAGCATCCTCCTATGGCTACACCTTC
v_gene: TRBV7-2; j_gene: TRBJ2-4; abundance: few; d_gene: -; CDR3aa: CASRTGLRNIQYF; CDR3nt: TGTGCCAGCAGAACAGGGTTAAGAAACATTCAGTACTTC
v_gene: TRBV5-1; j_gene: TRBJ2-1; abundance: -; d_gene: -; CDR3aa: CASSLVMASNEQFF; CDR3nt: TGCGCCAGCAGCTTGGTTATGGCGTCGAATGAGCAGTTCTTC
v_gene: TRBV10-3; j_gene: TRBJ2-2; abundance: -; d_gene: TRBD2; CDR3aa: CAISNLAGAVNTGELFF; CDR3nt: TGTGCCATCAGCAACTTAGCGGGAGCGGTTAACACCGGGGAGCTGTTTTTT
v_gene: TRBV2; j_gene: TRBJ2-5; abundance: -; d_gene: -; CDR3aa: CASSSREETQYF; CDR3nt: TGTGCCAGCAGCTCAAGGGAGGAGACCCAGTACTTC
v_gene: TRBV5-1; j_gene: TRBJ2-7; abundance: -; d_gene: TRBD2; CDR3aa: CASSRTSGSSYEQYF; CDR3nt: TGCGCCAGCAGCCGGACTAGCGGGAGCTCCTACGAGCAGTACTTC
v_gene: TRBV7-6; j_gene: TRBJ2-1; abundance: -; d_gene: -; CDR3aa: CASSFPLRAPANNWDEQFF; CDR3nt: TGTGCCAGCAGCTTCCCTTTAAGAGCACCGGCCAACAATTGGGATGAGCAGTTCTTC
v_gene: TRBV7-6; j_gene: TRBJ2-1; abundance: -; d_gene: TRBD2; CDR3aa: CASSSLSGSSYNEQFF; CDR3nt: TGTGCCAGCAGTTCCCTCAGCGGGAGCTCCTACAATGAGCAGTTCTTC
v_gene: TRBV7-9; j_gene: TRBJ1-1; abundance: few; d_gene: TRBD1; CDR3aa: CASSLEGANTEAFF; CDR3nt: TGTGCCAGCAGCTTAGAGGGGGCTAACACTGAAGCTTTCTTT
v_gene: TRBV21-1; j_gene: TRBJ2-6; abundance: -; d_gene: -; CDR3aa: CASSKEGESSGANVLTF; CDR3nt: TGTGCCAGCAGCAAAGAAGGGGAAAGCTCTGGGGCCAACGTCCTGACTTTC
v_gene: TRBV14; j_gene: TRBJ2-1; abundance: -; d_gene: TRBD2; CDR3aa: CASSLGTSGLGEQFF; CDR3nt: TGTGCCAGCAGCCTCGGGACTAGCGGGTTGGGGGAGCAGTTCTTC
v_gene: TRBV6-5; j_gene: TRBJ1-2; abundance: -; d_gene: -; CDR3aa: CASSFQGYGYTF; CDR3nt: TGTGCCAGCAGTTTCCAGGGCTATGGCTACACCTTC
v_gene: TRBV7-9; j_gene: TRBJ2-1; abundance: -; d_gene: -; CDR3aa: CASSLPEGGFDEQFF; CDR3nt: TGTGCCAGCAGCTTACCGGAGGGCGGGTTCGATGAGCAGTTCTTC
v_gene: TRBV6-5; j_gene: TRBJ2-3; abundance: -; d_gene: TRBD2; CDR3aa: CASSRGGRNTDTQYF; CDR3nt: TGTGCCAGCAGTAGGGGAGGGCGGAACACAGATACGCAGTATTTT
v_gene: TRBV6-5; j_gene: TRBJ2-5; abundance: -; d_gene: TRBD2; CDR3aa: CASRRTSLGTQYF; CDR3nt: TGTGCCAGCAGACGGACTAGTCTGGGGACCCAGTACTTC
v_gene: TRBV19; j_gene: TRBJ1-2; abundance: -; d_gene: -; CDR3aa: CASSPTTGYGYTF; CDR3nt: TGTGCCAGTAGTCCCACGACAGGCTATGGCTACACCTTC
v_gene: TRBV10-1; j_gene: TRBJ2-7; abundance: -; d_gene: -; CDR3aa: CASVPGHLTQPREQYF; CDR3nt: TGCGCCAGCGTCCCGGGACACCTAACCCAACCTAGGGAGCAGTACTTC
v_gene: TRBV29-1; j_gene: TRBJ2-5; abundance: once; d_gene: TRBD2; CDR3aa: CSVEFRRTSGETQYF; CDR3nt: TGCAGCGTTGAATTTCGTAGGACTAGTGGAGAGACCCAGTACTTC
v_gene: TRBV7-2; j_gene: TRBJ1-2; abundance: -; d_gene: TRBD1; CDR3aa: CAGSWDRTYGYTF; CDR3nt: TGTGCCGGATCCTGGGACAGGACGTATGGCTACACCTTC
v_gene: TRBV11-2; j_gene: TRBJ1-1; abundance: -; d_gene: TRBD1; CDR3aa: CASSLLGQGSDLNAFF; CDR3nt: TGTGCCAGCAGCCTACTCGGACAGGGGAGCGACCTGAATGCTTTCTTT
v_gene: TRBV9; j_gene: TRBJ2-7; abundance: -; d_gene: TRBD2; CDR3aa: CASSEGGTSGSREQYF; CDR3nt: TGTGCCAGCAGCGAGGGGGGGACTAGCGGGAGCCGCGAGCAGTACTTC
v_gene: TRBV11-2; j_gene: TRBJ2-7; abundance: few; d_gene: -; CDR3aa: CASSSLRGPTYEQYF; CDR3nt: TGTGCCAGCAGCTCCCTCAGGGGACCTACCTACGAGCAGTACTTC
v_gene: TRBV4-2; j_gene: TRBJ1-1; abundance: -; d_gene: -; CDR3aa: CASSQGMAGNTEAFF; CDR3nt: TGTGCCAGCAGCCAAGGGATGGCGGGGAACACTGAAGCTTTCTTT
v_gene: TRBV27; j_gene: TRBJ1-1; abundance: few; d_gene: TRBD1; CDR3aa: CASRGTGHTEAFF; CDR3nt: TGTGCCAGCAGAGGGACAGGGCACACTGAAGCTTTCTTT
v_gene: TRBV5-1; j_gene: TRBJ1-2; abundance: few; d_gene: -; CDR3aa: CASSLGNGNYGYTF; CDR3nt: TGCGCCAGCAGCTTGGGAAACGGTAACTATGGCTACACCTTC
v_gene: TRBV5-6; j_gene: TRBJ2-7; abundance: -; d_gene: TRBD2; CDR3aa: CASSLGLAGGEQYF; CDR3nt: TGTGCCAGCAGCTTGGGGCTAGCGGGAGGCGAGCAGTACTTC
v_gene: TRBV2; j_gene: TRBJ1-4; abundance: -; d_gene: TRBD1; CDR3aa: CASTLTGAGEKLFF; CDR3nt: TGTGCCAGCACCTTGACAGGGGCCGGTGAAAAACTGTTTTTT
v_gene: TRBV27; j_gene: TRBJ1-1; abundance: -; d_gene: -; CDR3aa: CASTPGGSRGTEAFF; CDR3nt: TGTGCCAGCACCCCTGGTGGGAGTCGGGGCACTGAAGCTTTCTTT
v_gene: TRBV2; j_gene: TRBJ2-1; abundance: -; d_gene: -; CDR3aa: CASSDHVGSVEQFF; CDR3nt: TGTGCCAGCAGTGACCATGTCGGGAGTGTTGAGCAGTTCTTC